One and the same sample provided the 9 T cell receptor beta chains below, sequenced in a study of T cell responses to AZD1222 COVID-19 vaccine. Libraries were prepared by immunoSEQ multiplex PCR; TCRdb keeps only in-frame clonotypes and omits some of them. The sample yields 90,000 to 150,000 clones, approximately 90% seen once. The sequencing here drew on peripheral blood, taken 28 days after the second AZD1222 dose. These receptors were obtained from an adult who received the AZD1222 COVID-19 vaccine.

The chain is built from TRBV5-1 and TRBJ2-3; 8 bases map to TRBD2. This CDR3 is built from 15 residues. Germline CDR1 and CDR2: SGHRS and YFSETQ. Trimming cost V 2 bases and J 10 bases; bases outside gene matches: 12. The CDR3 here is CASSLDLAGSQAQYF. The DNA for the CDR3 is TGCGCCAGCAGCTTAGATCTAGCGGGTAGTCAAGCGCAGTATTTT.

The CDR3 nucleotides are TGCGCCAGCAGTCAATCCCCCCGCCTCCCCTATAATTCACCCCTCCACTTT. Translation gives CASSQSPRLPYNSPLHF. The V and J genes are TRBV23-1 and TRBJ1-6; D gene uncertain. TRBV23-1 counts as an open reading frame of uncertain function. The CDR3 spans 17 residues. With 0 bases removed from V and 2 bases from J, the gap between germline ends came to 11 bases.

The V and J genes are TRBV5-1 and TRBJ2-3; D may correspond to TRBD1 or TRBD2 (5 bases each). V gave up 0 bases and J gave up 4 bases, with 18 bases separating them. This CDR3 has 17 amino acids. The germline V gene encodes CDR1 SGHRS and CDR2 YFSETQ. CDR3 amino acids: CASSLGLTAGTADTQYF. The CDR3 nucleotides read TGCGCCAGCAGCTTGGGACTGACAGCAGGGACCGCAGATACGCAGTATTTT.

The chain is built from TRBV5-1 and TRBJ2-2, with 7 bases identical to TRBD1. The V segment lost 3 bases and the J segment 3 bases; nucleotides outside the gene matches: 2. This CDR3 region has 14 residues. Germline V lookup: CDR1 SGHRS, CDR2 YFSETQ. CDR3 nucleotide sequence: TGCGCCAGCAGCTATCAGGGGGACACCGGGGAGCTGTTTTTT. This codes for CASSYQGDTGELFF.

As DNA, the CDR3 is TGCAGCGCAGCTCGACAGGGGATTAACTATGGCTACACCTTC. Encoded protein: CSAARQGINYGYTF. The chain joins TRBV29-1 to TRBJ1-2, with 8 bases identical to TRBD1. The V gene end was trimmed by 7 bases and the J gene end by 1 base; junction bases not matched to a gene: 8. CDR1 and CDR2 (germline): SQVTM, ANQGSEA. The CDR3 loop spans 14 amino acids.

The CDR3 spells CASSLPRDRPNQPQHF. CDR3 in DNA: TGTGCCAGTAGTCTTCCGAGAGACAGGCCCAATCAGCCCCAGCATTTT. The chain has TRBV19 and TRBJ1-5, with D maybe TRBD1 (6 bases). V gave up 5 bases and J gave up 3 bases, with 17 bases separating them. Germline values: CDR1 LNHDA, CDR2 SQIVND (reference sequence). This CDR3 has 16 amino acids.

Written as DNA, the CDR3 is TGTGCCAGCAGCCAAGATTGGGGGACATATGGCTACACCTTC. Translated, it gives CASSQDWGTYGYTF. This chain connects TRBV3-1 (or the pseudogene TRBV3-2) to TRBJ1-2; tentatively, D is TRBD1 (6 bases). V lost 0 bases, J lost 5 bases, and 10 bases lay in between. Germline V gives CDR1 LGHDT, CDR2 YNNKEL (reference sequence). The CDR3 is 14 residues long.

In this sample, this clone turned up once. The chain links TRBV6-5 to TRBJ2-5, with 10 bases identical to TRBD1. This CDR3 region has 13 residues. Looked up from germline, CDR1 is MNHEY and CDR2 is SVGAGI. The trim removed 6 bases at V and 5 bases at J, leaving 3 bases unmatched. CDR3 protein: CASSGTGAETQYF. CDR3 nucleotide sequence: TGTGCCAGCAGCGGGACAGGGGCCGAGACCCAGTACTTC.

About this clone itself: In the same sample, other DNA sequences code for this CDR3. The CDR3 DNA reads as TGTGCCAGCAGCTTATACGGCGCGAACACCGGGGAGCTGTTTTTT. Its translation: CASSLYGANTGELFF. The chain employs TRBV7-2 and TRBJ2-2; D gene unclear. This CDR3 has 15 amino acids. Germline V lookup: CDR1 SGHTA, CDR2 FQGNSA. V gave up 2 bases and J gave up 0 bases, with 7 bases separating them.